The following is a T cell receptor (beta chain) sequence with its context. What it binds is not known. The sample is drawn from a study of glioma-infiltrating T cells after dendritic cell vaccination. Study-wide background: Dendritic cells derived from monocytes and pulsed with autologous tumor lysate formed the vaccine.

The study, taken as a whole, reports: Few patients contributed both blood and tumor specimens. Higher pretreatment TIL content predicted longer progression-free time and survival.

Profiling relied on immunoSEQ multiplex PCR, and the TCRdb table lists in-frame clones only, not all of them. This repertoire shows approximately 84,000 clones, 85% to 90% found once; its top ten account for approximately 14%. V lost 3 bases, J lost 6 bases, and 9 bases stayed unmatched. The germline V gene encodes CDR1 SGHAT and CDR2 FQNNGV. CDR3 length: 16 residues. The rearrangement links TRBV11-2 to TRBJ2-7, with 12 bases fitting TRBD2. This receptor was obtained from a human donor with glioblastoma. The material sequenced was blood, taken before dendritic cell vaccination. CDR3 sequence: CASSFHLLAGGSEQYF. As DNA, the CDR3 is TGTGCCAGCAGCTTTCACCTACTAGCGGGAGGAAGCGAGCAGTACTTC.